A single sample is the source of the 10 T cell receptor beta chains below, sequenced in a study of T cells in Graves' hyperthyroidism and ophthalmopathy. RNA transcripts provided the source from which TCR beta CDR3 regions were amplified. HTBI primers drove first-round RT-PCR of the TCR CDR3. Via MiXCR, TCRdb re-called the multiplex PCR reads, giving one row per CDR3 protein. The sample yields 350,000 to 500,000 distinct CDR3 sequences, roughly 13% seen once. The specimen sequenced was blood. These TCRs come from a woman under 30 with Graves' hyperthyroidism.

This sequence joins TRBV9 and TRBJ1-4; D is undetermined. CDR1 and CDR2 (germline): SGDLS, YYNGEE. Trimming left V 4 bases short and J 5 bases short, with 15 bases between. The length of the CDR3 is 15 residues. The chain's CDR3 is CASSPPPPINEKLFF. The CDR3, as DNA: TGTGCCAGCAGCCCTCCTCCCCCCATCAATGAAAAACTGTTTTTT.

This clonotype has a count of ten or more. The chain carries TRBV9 and TRBJ2-7; D tentatively reads TRBD1 or TRBD2 (5 bases each). V dropped 0 bases and J dropped 0 bases, with 10 bases sitting between them. Germline V gene sequence: CDR1 SGDLS, CDR2 YYNGEE. The CDR3 is 15 residues long. The CDR3 spells CASSVGGPSSYEQYF. CDR3 nucleotides: TGTGCCAGCAGCGTAGGGGGACCCTCCTCCTACGAGCAGTACTTC.

The CDR3 nucleotides are TGCAGTGCTAGTGCGTCTAGCGGGAGTGGAGAGACCCAGTACTTC. Protein sequence: CSASASSGSGETQYF. The chain recombines TRBV20-1 with TRBJ2-5; TRBD2 matches 10 bases. The CDR3 is 15 amino acids. The trim removed 3 bases at V and 4 bases at J, leaving 8 bases unmatched. The germline V gene encodes CDR1 DFQATT and CDR2 SNEGSKA (reference sequence).

This clonotype appeared many times. This chain connects TRBV6-2 or TRBV6-3 to TRBJ2-2, with 13 bases aligning to TRBD2. The V segment lost 6 bases and the J segment 3 bases; nucleotides outside the gene matches: 4. Germline V gene data show CDR1 as MNHEY and CDR2 as SVGEGT. There are 16 residues in the CDR3. This CDR3 is CASRPTSGRDTGELFF. CDR3 nucleotide sequence: TGTGCCAGCAGGCCCACTAGCGGGAGGGACACCGGGGAGCTGTTTTTT.

The V gene is TRBV3-1, the J gene TRBJ1-1, with 8 bases lining up with TRBD1. From germline, CDR1 is LGHDT and CDR2 YNNKEL (reference sequence). V was pared by 4 bases and J by 1 base, with 5 bases of the junction left unmatched. This CDR3 contains 15 residues. Here the CDR3 reads CASSRETGANTEAFF. Here the CDR3 DNA reads TGTGCCAGCAGCCGGGAGACAGGGGCGAACACTGAAGCTTTCTTT.

This clonotype was found a few times. The chain has TRBV9 and TRBJ2-6, with D possibly matching TRBD2 (6 bases). The CDR3 covers 18 residues. Trimming left V 6 bases short and J 0 bases short, with 19 bases between. Germline CDR1 and CDR2: SGDLS and YYNGEE. CDR3 nucleotide sequence: TGTGCCAGCACCCGGAGGGCAGGGTCTCCCTCTGGGGCCAACGTCCTGACTTTC. Translating it yields CASTRRAGSPSGANVLTF.

This clonotype came up many times. The V and J genes are TRBV11-2 and TRBJ2-5; TRBD1 is a possible D gene (7 bases). The ends were cut back, 1 base at V and 2 bases at J, with 11 bases in the middle. This CDR3 contains 15 residues. In germline, CDR1 is SGHAT, CDR2 FQNNGV. The CDR3 region has the DNA TGTGCCAGCAGCTTAGCAGGGGGGTGGCAAGAGACCCAGTACTTC. It encodes CASSLAGGWQETQYF.

This clonotype appeared a few times. The J gene is TRBJ1-5, the V gene TRBV19; D call uncertain. Trimming removed 10 bases from V and 4 bases from J, with 11 bases in between. CDR1 is LNHDA, CDR2 SQIVND, per germline (reference sequence). The CDR3 sequence is 12 residues long. CDR3 nucleotide sequence: TGTGCCACCCATGGGGAGAATCAGCCCCAGCATTTT. It codes for CATHGENQPQHF.

The sample holds many counts of this clonotype. The chain couples TRBV30 to TRBJ1-5; TRBD1 might be the D (6 bases). Between the trimmed V and J ends, which lost 2 bases and 2 bases, there was a span of 16 bases. CDR1 and CDR2 (germline): GTSNPN, SVGIG (reference sequence). The CDR3 loop spans 16 amino acids. This CDR3 reads CAWSPRGGSGNQPQHF. The CDR3 DNA follows: TGTGCCTGGAGTCCTAGGGGGGGGTCGGGCAATCAGCCCCAGCATTTT. Supplemented by reference TRBV30 and TRBJ1-5, the full variable domain reads SQTIHQWPATLVQPVGSPLSLECTVEGTSNPNLYWYRQAAGRGLQLLFYSVGIGQISSEVPQNLSASRPQDRQFILSSKKLLLSDSGFYLCAWSPRGGSGNQPQHFGDGTRLSIL.

This clonotype was observed a few times. This chain uses TRBV4-1 with TRBJ1-1; 9 bases map to TRBD1. The CDR3 extends over 13 amino acids. J gave up 5 bases and V 3 bases, and 1 base lay outside the gene matches. Germline values: CDR1 MGHRA, CDR2 YSYEKL. CDR3 protein: CASSHGQGTEAFF. The CDR3 nucleotides read TGCGCCAGCAGCCACGGACAGGGGACTGAAGCTTTCTTT.